The rows below give T cell receptor beta chains drawn from one sample of a study of cytomegalovirus exposure and HLA in healthy donors. The method was immunoSEQ multiplex PCR; TCRdb's version includes in-frame clones alone and lacks a portion of them. The sample includes more than 110,000 clones, 94% of them seen just once. Sequenced: PBMCs. The receptors here all came from a man aged 18 to 30 in good health and CMV-seropositive. Each CDR3 is given with its conserved first and last residue. The D gene is left open where the match is weak. Some rows have no size entry. The others give once, few or many, or a class for an expanded clone.

cdr3_length	j_call	v_call	clone_size	d_call	cdr3_aa	cdr3_nt
13	TRBJ2-7	TRBV28	.	.	CASRYRDSYEQYF	TGTGCCAGCAGGTACAGGGACTCCTACGAGCAGTACTTC
16	TRBJ2-7	TRBV4-1	.	.	CASSQGVALSSYEQYF	TGCGCCAGCAGCCAAGGGGTGGCACTAAGCTCCTACGAGCAGTACTTC
17	TRBJ2-3	TRBV5-1	.	TRBD2	CASSLVQLAGHTDTQYF	TGCGCCAGCAGCTTGGTTCAGCTAGCGGGACACACAGATACGCAGTATTTT
16	TRBJ1-3	TRBV30	.	.	CAWSAGQDHSGNTIYF	TGTGCCTGGAGTGCCGGCCAGGATCACTCTGGAAACACCATATATTTT
12	TRBJ1-2	TRBV6-6	.	.	CASSPGDRGYTF	TGTGCCAGCAGCCCAGGGGACCGCGGCTACACCTTC
15	TRBJ1-5	TRBV28	once	.	CASTSTSYSNQPQHF	TGTGCCAGCACCTCCACTTCCTATAGCAATCAGCCCCAGCATTTT
21	TRBJ1-4	TRBV9	.	TRBD1	CASSPGGQEVFGWATNEKLFF	TGTGCCAGCAGCCCCGGGGGACAGGAGGTTTTTGGTTGGGCAACTAATGAAAAACTGTTTTTT
13	TRBJ1-2	TRBV30	.	TRBD1	CAFTRDRSYGYTF	TGTGCCTTCACGAGGGACAGGAGCTATGGCTACACCTTC
15	TRBJ2-5	TRBV18	.	.	CASSRRAPGGETQYF	TGTGCCAGCTCCCGACGGGCTCCAGGGGGGGAGACCCAGTACTTC
15	TRBJ1-2	TRBV5-1	.	TRBD1	CASSYTPGQGYGYTF	TGCGCCAGCAGCTACACCCCGGGACAGGGATATGGCTACACCTTC
15	TRBJ2-7	TRBV28	.	TRBD2	CASSSTGDYSYEQYF	TGTGCCAGCAGTTCGACCGGGGACTACTCCTACGAGCAGTACTTC
19	TRBJ2-6	TRBV5-4	.	.	CASSFPNSRRLSGANVLTF	TGTGCCAGCAGCTTCCCGAATTCGCGGAGACTCTCTGGGGCCAACGTCCTGACTTTC
15	TRBJ2-7	TRBV4-1	.	.	CASSQGPDLYYEQYF	TGCGCCAGCAGCCAAGGTCCGGACTTGTACTACGAGCAGTACTTC
14	TRBJ2-7	TRBV6-5	.	.	CASSRPQGTYEQYF	TGTGCCAGCAGTCGTCCACAGGGTACCTACGAGCAGTACTTC
14	TRBJ2-7	TRBV6-5	.	.	CASSLSLTAYEQYF	TGTGCCAGCAGTTTATCGTTGACAGCCTACGAGCAGTACTTC
11	TRBJ1-1	TRBV29-1	once	.	CSAALGGEAFF	TGCAGCGCCGCCTTAGGGGGTGAAGCTTTCTTT
14	TRBJ2-3	TRBV2	.	TRBD1	CASSEAGQGDTQYF	TGTGCCAGCAGTGAAGCGGGACAGGGGGATACGCAGTATTTT
15	TRBJ2-5	TRBV10-2	once	TRBD2	CASSEQRTRRETQYF	TGCGCCAGCAGTGAGCAGCGGACTAGGCGGGAGACCCAGTACTTC
12	TRBJ2-5	TRBV15	.	.	CATTVGRETQYF	TGTGCCACCACCGTGGGGCGAGAGACCCAGTACTTC
16	TRBJ2-1	TRBV5-1	.	TRBD2	CASSLLASGTYNEQFF	TGCGCCAGCAGCTTGTTGGCTAGCGGGACCTACAATGAGCAGTTCTTC
14	TRBJ1-1	TRBV2	once	TRBD1	CATTYRGLDTEAFF	TGTGCCACTACGTACAGGGGCTTGGACACTGAAGCTTTCTTT
16	TRBJ2-7	TRBV7-9	.	.	CASSLPGVTGIYEQYF	TGTGCCAGCAGCTTGCCCGGAGTAACGGGGATCTACGAGCAGTACTTC
12	TRBJ1-1	TRBV28	.	.	CASRPRELDAFF	TGTGCCAGCAGACCCCGGGAGCTCGATGCTTTCTTT
14	TRBJ2-7	TRBV2	.	TRBD2	CASMSQRDSYEQYF	TGTGCCAGCATGAGCCAGCGGGACTCCTACGAGCAGTACTTC
13	TRBJ2-3	TRBV30	.	.	CAGGQSSTDTQYF	TGTGCCGGTGGGCAGTCTAGCACAGATACGCAGTATTTT
14	TRBJ1-5	TRBV6-6	once	TRBD1	CASSTDRVGQPQHF	TGTGCCAGCAGCACCGACAGGGTAGGTCAGCCCCAGCATTTT
12	TRBJ1-1	TRBV29-1	.	TRBD1	CSARGHGTEAFF	TGCAGCGCTAGGGGGCATGGCACTGAAGCTTTCTTT
14	TRBJ2-7	TRBV28	.	TRBD2	CASKIAGSGDEQYF	TGTGCCAGCAAGATAGCGGGAAGTGGAGACGAGCAGTACTTC
14	TRBJ1-2	TRBV5-6	.	TRBD1	CASSKTGGDYGYTF	TGTGCCAGCAGCAAGACAGGGGGCGACTATGGCTACACCTTC